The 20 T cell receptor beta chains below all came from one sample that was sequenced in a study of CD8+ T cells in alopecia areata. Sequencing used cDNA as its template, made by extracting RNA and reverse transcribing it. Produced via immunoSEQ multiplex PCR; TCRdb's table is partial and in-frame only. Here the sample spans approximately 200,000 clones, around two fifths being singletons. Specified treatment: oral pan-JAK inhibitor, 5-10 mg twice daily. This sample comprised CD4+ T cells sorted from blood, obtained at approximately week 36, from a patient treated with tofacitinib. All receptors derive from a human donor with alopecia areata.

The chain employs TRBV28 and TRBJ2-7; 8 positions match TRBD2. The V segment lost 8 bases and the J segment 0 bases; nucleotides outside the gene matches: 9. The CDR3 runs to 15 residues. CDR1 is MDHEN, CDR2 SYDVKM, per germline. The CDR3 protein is CASYSSGSPSYEQYF. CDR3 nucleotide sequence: TGTGCCAGCTATTCCAGCGGGAGCCCCTCCTACGAGCAGTACTTC.

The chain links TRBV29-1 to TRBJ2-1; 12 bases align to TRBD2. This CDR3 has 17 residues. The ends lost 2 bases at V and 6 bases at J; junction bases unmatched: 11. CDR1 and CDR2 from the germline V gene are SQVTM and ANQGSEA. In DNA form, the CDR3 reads TGCAGCGTTGAAAGGAGACTAGCGGGAGTTAGCGCCAATGAGCAGTTCTTC. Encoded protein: CSVERRLAGVSANEQFF.

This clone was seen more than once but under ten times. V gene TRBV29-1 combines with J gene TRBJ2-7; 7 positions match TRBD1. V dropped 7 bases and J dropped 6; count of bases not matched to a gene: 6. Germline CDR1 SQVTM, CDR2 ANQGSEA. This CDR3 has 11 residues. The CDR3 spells CSARQGSEQYF. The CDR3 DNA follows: TGCAGCGCACGACAGGGATCCGAGCAGTACTTC.

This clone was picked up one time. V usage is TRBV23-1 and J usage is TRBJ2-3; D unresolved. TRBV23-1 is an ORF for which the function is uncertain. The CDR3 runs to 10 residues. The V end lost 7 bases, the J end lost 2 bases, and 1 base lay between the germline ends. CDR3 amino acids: CASNTDTQYF. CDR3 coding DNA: TGCGCCAGCAACACAGATACGCAGTATTTT.

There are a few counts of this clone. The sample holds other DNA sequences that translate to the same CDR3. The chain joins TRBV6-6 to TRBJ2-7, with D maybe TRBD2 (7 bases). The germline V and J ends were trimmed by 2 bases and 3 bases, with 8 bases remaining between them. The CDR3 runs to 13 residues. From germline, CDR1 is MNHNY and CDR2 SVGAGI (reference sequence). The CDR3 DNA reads TGTGCCAGCAGTTACAGGGGGGGCTACGAGCAGTACTTC. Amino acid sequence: CASSYRGGYEQYF.

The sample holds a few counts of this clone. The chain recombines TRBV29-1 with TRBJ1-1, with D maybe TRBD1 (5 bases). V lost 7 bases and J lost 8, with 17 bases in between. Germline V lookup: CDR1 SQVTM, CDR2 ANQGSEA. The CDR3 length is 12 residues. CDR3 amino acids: CSAAGTGTEAFF. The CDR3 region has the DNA TGCAGCGCGGCGGGGACGGGGACCGAAGCTTTCTTT.

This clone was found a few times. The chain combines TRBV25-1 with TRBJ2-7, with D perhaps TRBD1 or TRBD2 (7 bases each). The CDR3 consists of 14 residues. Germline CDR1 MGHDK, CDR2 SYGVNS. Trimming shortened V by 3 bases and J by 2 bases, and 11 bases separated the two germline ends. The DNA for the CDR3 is TGTGCCAGCAGTGATCAGGGGGGGACCTACGAGCAGTACTTC. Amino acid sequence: CASSDQGGTYEQYF.

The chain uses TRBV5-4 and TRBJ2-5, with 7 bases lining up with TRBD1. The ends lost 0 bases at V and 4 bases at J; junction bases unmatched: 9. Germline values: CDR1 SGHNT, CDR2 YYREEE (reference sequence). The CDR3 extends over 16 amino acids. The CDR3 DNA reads TGTGCCAGCAGCTTGGTAGGGACAGCCGCACGAGAGACCCAGTACTTC. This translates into CASSLVGTAARETQYF.

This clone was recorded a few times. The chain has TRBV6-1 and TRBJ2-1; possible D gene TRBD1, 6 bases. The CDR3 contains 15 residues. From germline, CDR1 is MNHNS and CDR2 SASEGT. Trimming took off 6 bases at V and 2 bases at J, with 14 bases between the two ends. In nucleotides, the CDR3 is TGTGCCAGCAGGGACAGAGGATTGGCCTACAATGAGCAGTTCTTC. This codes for CASRDRGLAYNEQFF.

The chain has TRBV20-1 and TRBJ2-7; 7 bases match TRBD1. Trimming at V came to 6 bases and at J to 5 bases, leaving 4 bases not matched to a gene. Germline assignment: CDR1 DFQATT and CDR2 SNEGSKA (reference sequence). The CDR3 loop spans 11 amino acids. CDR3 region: CSARQGDEQYF. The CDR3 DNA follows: TGCAGTGCAAGACAGGGCGACGAGCAGTACTTC.

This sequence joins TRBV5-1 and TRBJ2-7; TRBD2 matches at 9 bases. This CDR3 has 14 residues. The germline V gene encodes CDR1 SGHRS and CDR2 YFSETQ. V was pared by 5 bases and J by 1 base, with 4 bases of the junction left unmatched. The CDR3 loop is CASSSGGGSYEQYF. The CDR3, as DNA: TGCGCCAGCAGTAGCGGGGGAGGGTCCTACGAGCAGTACTTC.

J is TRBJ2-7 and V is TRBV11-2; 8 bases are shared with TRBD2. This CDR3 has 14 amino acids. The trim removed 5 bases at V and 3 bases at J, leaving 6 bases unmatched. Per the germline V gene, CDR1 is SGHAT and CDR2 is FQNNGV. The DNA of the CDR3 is TGTGCCAGCAGCCTAACGGGACTAGTCTACGAGCAGTACTTC. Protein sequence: CASSLTGLVYEQYF.

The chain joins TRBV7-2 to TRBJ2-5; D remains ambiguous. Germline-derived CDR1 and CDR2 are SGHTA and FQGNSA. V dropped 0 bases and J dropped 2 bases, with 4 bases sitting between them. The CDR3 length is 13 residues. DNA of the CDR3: TGTGCCAGCAGCTTAGCGGCTCAAGAGACCCAGTACTTC. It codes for CASSLAAQETQYF.

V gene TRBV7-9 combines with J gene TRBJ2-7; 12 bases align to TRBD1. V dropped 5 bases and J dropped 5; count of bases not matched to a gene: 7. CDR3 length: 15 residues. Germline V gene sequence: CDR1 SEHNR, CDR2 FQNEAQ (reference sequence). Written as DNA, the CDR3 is TGTGCCAGCAGCCCAGGGACAGGGGGCCTTAACGAGCAGTACTTC. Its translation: CASSPGTGGLNEQYF.

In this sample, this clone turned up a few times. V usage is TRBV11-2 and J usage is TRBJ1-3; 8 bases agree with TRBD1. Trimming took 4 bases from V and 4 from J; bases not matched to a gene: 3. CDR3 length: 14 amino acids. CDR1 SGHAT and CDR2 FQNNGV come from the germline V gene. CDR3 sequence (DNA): TGTGCCAGCAGCTCCGGACAGGGAGGAAACACCATATATTTT. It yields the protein CASSSGQGGNTIYF.

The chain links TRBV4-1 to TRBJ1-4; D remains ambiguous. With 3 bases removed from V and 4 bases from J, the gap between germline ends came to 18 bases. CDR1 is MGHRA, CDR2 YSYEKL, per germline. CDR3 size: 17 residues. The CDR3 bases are TGCGCCAGCAGCCAGGGTGAGGGCCGGGTTGATAATGAAAAACTGTTTTTT. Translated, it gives CASSQGEGRVDNEKLFF.

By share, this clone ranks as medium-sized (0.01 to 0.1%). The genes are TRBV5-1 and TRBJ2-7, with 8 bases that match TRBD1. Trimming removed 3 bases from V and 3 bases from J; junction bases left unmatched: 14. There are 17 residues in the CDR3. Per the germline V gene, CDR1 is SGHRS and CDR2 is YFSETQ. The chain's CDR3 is CASSSSPGRQGLYEQYF. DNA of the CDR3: TGCGCCAGCAGCTCAAGCCCCGGGAGACAGGGGCTCTACGAGCAGTACTTC. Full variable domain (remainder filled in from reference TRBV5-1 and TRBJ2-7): KAGVTQTPRYLIKTRGQQVTLSCSPISGHRSVSWYQQTPGQGLQFLFEYFSETQRNKGNFPGRFSGRQFSNSRSEMNVSTLELGDSALYLCASSSSPGRQGLYEQYFGPGTRLTVT.

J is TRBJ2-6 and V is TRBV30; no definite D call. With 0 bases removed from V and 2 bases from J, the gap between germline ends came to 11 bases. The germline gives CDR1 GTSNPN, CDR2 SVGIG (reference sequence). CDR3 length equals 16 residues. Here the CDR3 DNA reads TGTGCCTGGAGTGTACCATCATTGACTGGGGCCAACGTCCTGACTTTC. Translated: CAWSVPSLTGANVLTF.

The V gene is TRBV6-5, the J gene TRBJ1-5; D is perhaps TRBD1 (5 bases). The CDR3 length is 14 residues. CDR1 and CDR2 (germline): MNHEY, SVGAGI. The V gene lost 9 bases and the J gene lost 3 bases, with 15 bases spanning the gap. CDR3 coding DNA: TGTGCCAGACCTGACAGAGTAGACAATCAGCCCCAGCATTTT. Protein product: CARPDRVDNQPQHF.

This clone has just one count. The CDR3 region has the DNA TGTGCCAGCAGCTTAGATCGACAGCTAAACATTCAGTACTTC. Protein product: CASSLDRQLNIQYF. V gene TRBV11-1 combines with J gene TRBJ2-4; D possibly corresponds to TRBD1 (5 bases). The germline gives CDR1 SGHAT, CDR2 FQDESV (reference sequence). The CDR3 has 14 residues. Trimming left V 1 base short and J 6 bases short, with 10 bases between.